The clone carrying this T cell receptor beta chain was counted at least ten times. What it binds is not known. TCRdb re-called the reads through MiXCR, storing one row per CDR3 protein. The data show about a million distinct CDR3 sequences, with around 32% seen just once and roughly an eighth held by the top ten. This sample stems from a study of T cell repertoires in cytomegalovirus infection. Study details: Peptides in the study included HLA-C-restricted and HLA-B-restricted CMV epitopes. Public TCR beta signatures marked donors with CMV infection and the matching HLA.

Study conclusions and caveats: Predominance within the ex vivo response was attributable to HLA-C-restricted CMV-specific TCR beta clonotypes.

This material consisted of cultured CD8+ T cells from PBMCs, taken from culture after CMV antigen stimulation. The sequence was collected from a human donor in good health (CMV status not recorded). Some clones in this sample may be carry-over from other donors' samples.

CDR3 coding DNA: TGTGCCAGCAGCTTAGGCCGGACGTCTGAAGCTTTCTTT. It specifies CASSLGRTSEAFF. The chain is built from TRBV7-6 and TRBJ1-1; no clear D. Germline V gene lookup returns CDR1 SGHVS and CDR2 FNYEAQ. V was pared by 1 base and J by 6 bases, with 9 bases between. The CDR3 sequence is 13 residues long.